This TCR beta chain derives from a study of shared clonotypes between healthy human individuals. Regarding this clone: Its antigen is still unknown.

Samples underwent the assay at deep level. This table comes from immunoSEQ multiplex PCR, and its TCRdb copy is limited to in-frame clones, with some not included. The profile shows over a million clones, roughly 96% of them singletons. Recent vaccinations or acute infections were absent in the healthy HIV-negative adult donors. The study, taken as a whole, reports: Incompleteness in sorted-subset sequencing, despite large depth, was shown by rarefaction. Sharing across four donors was highest in naive CD4 (approximately 5%) and lowest in memory CD8 (about 0.4%).

CDR1 and CDR2 (germline): SGHRS, YFSETQ. Trimming cost V 3 bases and J 6 bases, with 10 bases left between them. This CDR3 comprises 12 residues. Sequencing was carried out using naive CD4+ T cells sorted from blood. As for subset: CD45RA+ positively selected. This chain links TRBV5-1 with TRBJ2-7; tentative D call: TRBD1 (6 bases). This sequence originates from a young man in good health. The DNA for the CDR3 is TGCGCCAGCAGCTCGACAGGTCCCGAGCAGTACTTC. Its translation is CASSSTGPEQYF.